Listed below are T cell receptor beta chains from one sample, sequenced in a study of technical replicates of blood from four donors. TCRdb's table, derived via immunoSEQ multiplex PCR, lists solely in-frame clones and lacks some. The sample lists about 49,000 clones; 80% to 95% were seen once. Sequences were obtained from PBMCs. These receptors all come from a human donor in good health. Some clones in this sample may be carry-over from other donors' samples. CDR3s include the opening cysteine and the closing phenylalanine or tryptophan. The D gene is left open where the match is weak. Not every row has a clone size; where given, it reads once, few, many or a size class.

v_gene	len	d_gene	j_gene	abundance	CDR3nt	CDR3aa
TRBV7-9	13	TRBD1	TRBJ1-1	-	TGTGCCAGCAGCCCCCAGGGGGACACTGAAGCTTTCTTT	CASSPQGDTEAFF
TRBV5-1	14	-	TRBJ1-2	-	TGCGCCAGCAGCTTGAATCGGTTTAGTGGTGGCTACACCTTC	CASSLNRFSGGYTF
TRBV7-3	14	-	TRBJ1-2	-	TGTGCCAGCAGCTTACCTGTCGTGGGGCCTGGCTACACCTTC	CASSLPVVGPGYTF
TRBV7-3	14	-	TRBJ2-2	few	TGTGCCAGCAGCCCTGGACAGAACACCGGGGAGCTGTTTTTT	CASSPGQNTGELFF
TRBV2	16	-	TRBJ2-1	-	TGTGCCAGCGCTAAAGGATTCCCGGGAGAGCTCGGTGAGCAGTTCTTC	CASAKGFPGELGEQFF
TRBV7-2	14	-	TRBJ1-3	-	TGTGCCAGCAGCCCCACAGGGAGAGGAAACACCATATATTTT	CASSPTGRGNTIYF
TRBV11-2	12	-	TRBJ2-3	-	TGTGCCAGCAGCTCGCAGGGAGATACGCAGTATTTT	CASSSQGDTQYF
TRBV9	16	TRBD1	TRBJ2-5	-	TGTGCCAGCAGCGTAGATGGTACAGGGGGCTTAGAGACCCAGTACTTC	CASSVDGTGGLETQYF
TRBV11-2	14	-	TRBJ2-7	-	TGTGCCAGCAGCTTATGGAGTGGCCAGTACGAGCAGTACTTC	CASSLWSGQYEQYF
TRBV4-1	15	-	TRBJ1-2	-	TGCGCCAGCAGCCAAGATTCCCCGGCTAACTATGGCTACACCTTC	CASSQDSPANYGYTF
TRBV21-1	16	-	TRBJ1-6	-	TGTGCCAGCAGCCCACGACCGGGACAGTATAATTCACCCCTCCACTTT	CASSPRPGQYNSPLHF
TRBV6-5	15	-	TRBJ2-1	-	TGTGCCAGCAGTTACAACCCTAGCGCACCCAATGAGCAGTTCTTC	CASSYNPSAPNEQFF
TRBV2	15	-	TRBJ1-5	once	TGTGCCAGCAGCGAAGGGGGACAAGGCAATCAGCCCCAGCATTTT	CASSEGGQGNQPQHF
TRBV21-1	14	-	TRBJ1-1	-	TGTGCCAGCAGGACCTCTGAGGTCGGCACTGAAGCTTTCTTT	CASRTSEVGTEAFF
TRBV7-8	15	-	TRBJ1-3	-	TGTGCCAGCAGCTTAGATATCCGCGGGGAGGGCACCATATATTTT	CASSLDIRGEGTIYF
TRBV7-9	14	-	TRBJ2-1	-	TGTGCCAGCAGCCGGGGGGCGGGATGGTATGAGCAGTTCTTC	CASSRGAGWYEQFF
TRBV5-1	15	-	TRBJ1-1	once	TGCGCCAGCAGCTTGGAAGGAGGGAGGAACACTGAAGCTTTCTTT	CASSLEGGRNTEAFF
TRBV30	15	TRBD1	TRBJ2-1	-	TGTGCCTGGAGTTGGACAGGGGGCGCGTACAATGAGCAGTTCTTC	CAWSWTGGAYNEQFF
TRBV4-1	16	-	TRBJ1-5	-	TGCGCCAGCAGCCGGACTGTACTTGGGAGCAATCAGCCCCAGCATTTT	CASSRTVLGSNQPQHF
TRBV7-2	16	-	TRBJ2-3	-	TGTGCCAGCAGCTTGGGAGGTGGGGGTGCTGCAGATACGCAGTATTTT	CASSLGGGGAADTQYF
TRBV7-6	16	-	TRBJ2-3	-	TGTGCCAGCAGCTCCGACTGGGGACACAACACAGATACGCAGTATTTT	CASSSDWGHNTDTQYF
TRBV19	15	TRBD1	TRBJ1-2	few	TGTGCCAGTAGGACCAGACAGGGGGCGTGGTATGGCTACACCTTC	CASRTRQGAWYGYTF
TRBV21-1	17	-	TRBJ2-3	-	TGTGCCAGCCTCGGTGGCGGACTAGCGGGGTGCACAGATACGCAGTATTTT	CASLGGGLAGCTDTQYF
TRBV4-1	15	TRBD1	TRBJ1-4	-	TGCGCCAGCAGCCTCCAGACAGGGTCTAATGAAAAACTGTTTTTT	CASSLQTGSNEKLFF
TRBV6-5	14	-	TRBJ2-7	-	TGTGCCAGCAGCGCACTAGTTACCTCCTACGAGCAGTACTTC	CASSALVTSYEQYF
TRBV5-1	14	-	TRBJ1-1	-	TGCGCCAGCAGCATGGGACTCCTGAACACTGAAGCTTTCTTT	CASSMGLLNTEAFF
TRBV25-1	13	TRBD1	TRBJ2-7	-	TGTGCCAGCAGTGAATCACAGGGGAAGGAGCAGTACTTC	CASSESQGKEQYF
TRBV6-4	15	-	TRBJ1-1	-	TGTGCCAGCAGTGACTCGGCGGTTTCGAACACTGAAGCTTTCTTT	CASSDSAVSNTEAFF
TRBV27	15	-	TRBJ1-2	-	TGTGCCAGCAGTTCAGGGCGGACAGTCTCCCCTGGCTACACCTTC	CASSSGRTVSPGYTF
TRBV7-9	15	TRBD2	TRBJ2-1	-	TGTGCCAGCAGCTCAGCACTAGCGACCTACAATGAGCAGTTCTTC	CASSSALATYNEQFF
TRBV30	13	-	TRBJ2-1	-	TGTGCCTGGAGTCCGACCCCAGCAGGTGAGCAGTTCTTC	CAWSPTPAGEQFF
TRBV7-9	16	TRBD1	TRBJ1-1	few	TGTGCCAGCAGCTCGACGGACCGGGACAGGAGAGTTGAAGCTTTCTTT	CASSSTDRDRRVEAFF
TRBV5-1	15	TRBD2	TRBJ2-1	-	TGCGCCAGCAGCTTGACTAGCGGGGGCCGGGGGGAGCAGTTCTTC	CASSLTSGGRGEQFF
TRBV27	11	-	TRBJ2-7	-	TGTGCCAGCAAGAGGCACTACGAGCAGTACTTC	CASKRHYEQYF
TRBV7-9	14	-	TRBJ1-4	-	TGTGCCAGCAGCTTAGCACAGGACGGGGAAAAACTGTTTTTT	CASSLAQDGEKLFF
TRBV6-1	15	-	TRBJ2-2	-	TGTGCCAGCAGAATTACAGGGTACGACACCGGGGAGCTGTTTTTT	CASRITGYDTGELFF
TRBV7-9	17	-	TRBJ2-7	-	TGTGCCAGCAGCTCACAGAGACTAGACAGGGATTTACACGAGCAGTACTTC	CASSSQRLDRDLHEQYF
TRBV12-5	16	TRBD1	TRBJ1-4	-	TGTGCTAGTGGTTCTCAGACAGGGAAATCTAATGAAAAACTGTTTTTT	CASGSQTGKSNEKLFF
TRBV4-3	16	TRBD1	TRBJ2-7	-	TGCGCCAGCAGCCAAGCCAGGGACAGGGGGCCTTACGAGCAGTACTTC	CASSQARDRGPYEQYF
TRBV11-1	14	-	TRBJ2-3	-	TGTGCCAGCAGCTCGTCTAGCTACACAGATACGCAGTATTTT	CASSSSSYTDTQYF
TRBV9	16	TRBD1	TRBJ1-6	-	TGTGCCAGCAGCGCGGGACAGGGGTTATTGGGTTCACCCCTCCACTTT	CASSAGQGLLGSPLHF
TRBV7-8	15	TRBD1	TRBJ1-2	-	TGTGCCAGCAGCTCTACAGGGGGCGATCGGTATGGCTACACCTTC	CASSSTGGDRYGYTF
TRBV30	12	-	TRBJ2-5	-	TGTGCCTGGAAAGGGGCAGGGGAGACCCAGTACTTC	CAWKGAGETQYF
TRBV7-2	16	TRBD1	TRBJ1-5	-	TGTGCCAGCAGCTTATCCGGGACAGGGGGCTTTCAGCCCCAGCATTTT	CASSLSGTGGFQPQHF
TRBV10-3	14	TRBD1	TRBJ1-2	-	TGTGCCATCAGTGAGTCGACAGGGGCATATGGCTACACCTTC	CAISESTGAYGYTF
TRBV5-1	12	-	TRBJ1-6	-	TGCGCCAGCAGCTCCTTCAGGGAGGGCCTCCACTTT	CASSSFREGLHF
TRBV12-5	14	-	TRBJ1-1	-	TGTGCTAGTGGTGCCGACACGCGGAACACTGAAGCTTTCTTT	CASGADTRNTEAFF
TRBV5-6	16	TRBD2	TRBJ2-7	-	TGTGCCAGCAGCTTGGGAACTAGCGGGAGCTCCTACGAGCAGTACTTC	CASSLGTSGSSYEQYF
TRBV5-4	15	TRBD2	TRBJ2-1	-	TGTGCCAGCAGCGCGGGGACTAGCGGGAGGGTTGAGCAGTTCTTC	CASSAGTSGRVEQFF
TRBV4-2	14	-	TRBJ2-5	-	TGTGCCAGCAGCCAAGGATCCCAGGGGGAGACCCAGTACTTC	CASSQGSQGETQYF
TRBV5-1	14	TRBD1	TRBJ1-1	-	TGCGCCAGCAGCGCACAGGGGGCGCAGACTGAAGCTTTCTTT	CASSAQGAQTEAFF
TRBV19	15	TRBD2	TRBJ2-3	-	TGTGCCAGTAGTATTCTGCTAGCGGGGGCAGATACGCAGTATTTT	CASSILLAGADTQYF
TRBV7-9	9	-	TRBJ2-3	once	TGTGCCATAGTAGATACGCAGTATTTT	CAIVDTQYF
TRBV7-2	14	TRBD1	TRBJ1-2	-	TGTGCCAGCAGCTCGACAGGGGGTACCTATGGCTACACCTTC	CASSSTGGTYGYTF
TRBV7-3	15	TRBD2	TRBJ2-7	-	TGTGCCAGCAGCCTCGGGACTAGCGGAAACTACGAGCAGTACTTC	CASSLGTSGNYEQYF
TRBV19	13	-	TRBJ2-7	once	TGTGCCAGTAGTATAGATCGGGGGTACGAGCAGTACTTC	CASSIDRGYEQYF
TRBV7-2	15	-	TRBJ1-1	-	TGTGCCAGCCTACTCCAGGCTACAATGAACACTGAAGCTTTCTTT	CASLLQATMNTEAFF
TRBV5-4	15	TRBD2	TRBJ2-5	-	TGTGCCAGCAGCTGGGAGGGGACCGACCAAGAGACCCAGTACTTC	CASSWEGTDQETQYF
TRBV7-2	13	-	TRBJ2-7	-	TGTGCCAGCAGCTTAACCACTGTTTACGAGCAGTACTTC	CASSLTTVYEQYF